Below, 22 T cell receptor beta chains from the same sample are listed, as sequenced in a study of cytomegalovirus exposure and HLA in healthy donors. PCR employed 60 Vbeta and 13 Jbeta primers. Some clones are missing from TCRdb's copy, which holds only in-frame ones; the method was immunoSEQ multiplex PCR. The sample lists about 140,000 clones, 80% seen once, with about 2.2% in the top ten. Sample: PBMCs. These receptors were taken from a man aged 45-65 years in good health and CMV-seronegative.

V is TRBV5-5 and J is TRBJ1-2, with D unresolved. Deletions cut 6 bases from V and 6 bases from J, with 15 bases between. CDR3 size: 13 residues. The germline V gene has CDR1 SGHKS and CDR2 YYEKEE (reference sequence). The CDR3 DNA reads as TGTGCCAGCAAAAGTTCCAGATCAGATGGCTACACCTTC. Translated, it gives CASKSSRSDGYTF.

The V gene is TRBV7-8, the J gene TRBJ1-4; D ambiguous. The germline gives CDR1 SGHVS, CDR2 FQNEAQ. The CDR3 is 16 amino acids. V was clipped by 0 bases and J by 4 bases, with 12 bases between them. The CDR3 protein is CASSLAWAADNEKLFF. CDR3 coding DNA: TGTGCCAGCAGCTTAGCCTGGGCCGCCGATAATGAAAAACTGTTTTTT. The whole variable domain, remainder taken from reference TRBV7-8 and TRBJ1-4, is GAGVSQSPRYKVAKRGQDVALRCDPISGHVSLFWYQQALGQGPEFLTYFQNEAQLDKSGLPSDRFFAERPEGSVSTLKIQRTQQEDSAVYLCASSLAWAADNEKLFFGSGTQLSVL.

This chain links TRBV5-8 with TRBJ2-2; 11 bases match TRBD2. Trimming took 4 bases from V and 2 from J; bases not matched to a gene: 13. The CDR3 sequence is 19 residues long. CDR1 SGHTS and CDR2 YDEGEE come from the germline V gene. CDR3 region: CASSRGPGTSGSNTGELFF. The CDR3 coding sequence is TGTGCCAGCAGCCGTGGCCCTGGGACTAGCGGCTCAAACACCGGGGAGCTGTTTTTT.

The rearrangement uses TRBV11-2 and TRBJ1-2; D unresolved. The germline V and J ends were trimmed by 5 bases and 11 bases, with 18 bases remaining between them. CDR3 length equals 13 residues. Germline CDR1 and CDR2: SGHAT and FQNNGV. This CDR3 is CASSPGRAQWYTF. Written as DNA, the CDR3 is TGTGCCAGCAGCCCTGGGCGGGCTCAATGGTACACCTTC.

This clone was detected once. This chain joins TRBV4-2 and TRBJ2-5; D uncertain. V was clipped by 0 bases and J by 2 bases, with 7 bases between them. The CDR3 length is 14 residues. CDR1 and CDR2 from the germline V gene are LGHNA and YNFKEQ. CDR3 region: CASSQDWRQETQYF. The DNA for the CDR3 is TGTGCCAGCAGCCAAGATTGGAGACAAGAGACCCAGTACTTC.

The rearrangement joins TRBV5-8 to TRBJ2-6, with 8 nucleotides matching TRBD1. CDR3 length: 18 residues. V was clipped by 3 bases and J by 4 bases; unmatched bases: 12. In germline, CDR1 is SGHTS, CDR2 YDEGEE. In DNA, the CDR3 is TGTGCCAGCAGCTACGGACAGGGTCCGAAGTGGGGGGCCAACGTCCTGACTTTC. Protein: CASSYGQGPKWGANVLTF.

This clone was recorded a few times. J is TRBJ1-6 and V is TRBV6-1; D unresolved. The CDR3 has 14 residues. Trimming removed 4 bases from V and 2 bases from J, with 6 bases in between. Germline assignment: CDR1 MNHNS and CDR2 SASEGT. The DNA for the CDR3 is TGTGCCAGCAGTGCAGGCCCCTATAATTCACCCCTCCACTTT. It translates to CASSAGPYNSPLHF.

CDR3 sequence reads: CASSLRQGGETQYF. Written as DNA, the CDR3 is TGCGCCAGCAGCTTGCGGCAGGGTGGGGAGACCCAGTACTTC. The rearrangement uses TRBV5-1 and TRBJ2-5; weak D call: TRBD1 (5 bases). Germline V lookup: CDR1 SGHRS, CDR2 YFSETQ. This CDR3 region has 14 residues. V shed 1 base and J shed 5 bases, with 12 bases lying between them.

The chain employs TRBV6-1 and TRBJ2-2; 7 positions agree with TRBD1. The J segment lost 3 bases and the V segment lost 4 bases, leaving 5 bases of the junction unmatched. Germline lookup yields CDR1 MNHNS and CDR2 SASEGT. This CDR3 has 15 residues. The CDR3 nucleotides read TGTGCCAGCAGTGCCCGACAGGGCTACACCGGGGAGCTGTTTTTT. This encodes CASSARQGYTGELFF.

This clone has just one count. The gene calls are TRBV7-8 and TRBJ1-2; 11 bases align to TRBD1. This CDR3 is built from 15 residues. V dropped 4 bases and J dropped 4; count of bases not matched to a gene: 5. Germline V gene lookup returns CDR1 SGHVS and CDR2 FQNEAQ. The CDR3 region is CASSSPGTGGYGYTF. DNA for the CDR3: TGTGCCAGCAGCTCACCCGGGACAGGGGGCTATGGCTACACCTTC.

The chain couples TRBV7-9 to TRBJ2-3; 7 nucleotides match TRBD1. The CDR3 covers 16 residues. Germline lookup yields CDR1 SEHNR and CDR2 FQNEAQ (reference sequence). Trimming cost V 0 bases and J 3 bases; bases outside gene matches: 6. The DNA for the CDR3 is TGTGCCAGCAGCTTAGCGCAGGGGGTTGTTACAGATACGCAGTATTTT. Amino acids: CASSLAQGVVTDTQYF.

The chain recombines TRBV29-1 with TRBJ1-1; D is possibly TRBD1 (6 bases). The CDR3 is made up of 12 amino acids. The germline gives CDR1 SQVTM, CDR2 ANQGSEA. The V end lost 7 bases, the J end lost 7 bases, and 16 bases lay between the germline ends. The CDR3 DNA is TGCAGCGCAGTCGGGGGGGCGGGTGAAGCTTTCTTT. The encoded protein is CSAVGGAGEAFF.

The chain uses TRBV7-9 and TRBJ1-2; TRBD1 agrees at 9 bases. The CDR3 runs to 12 residues. Germline V gives CDR1 SEHNR, CDR2 FQNEAQ (reference sequence). J gave up 6 bases and V 4 bases, and 0 bases lay outside the gene matches. CDR3 coding DNA: TGTGCCAGCAGCTGGACAGGGGATGGCTACACCTTC. Translating gives CASSWTGDGYTF. Variable domain in full (rest from reference TRBV7-9 and TRBJ1-2): DTGVSQNPRHKITKRGQNVTFRCDPISEHNRLYWYRQTLGQGPEFLTYFQNEAQLEKSRLLSDRFSAERPKGSFSTLEIQRTEQGDSAMYLCASSWTGDGYTFGSGTRLTVV.

This chain uses TRBV29-1 with TRBJ2-7; 7 positions match TRBD2. Germline CDR1 is SQVTM and CDR2 is ANQGSEA. This CDR3 contains 12 residues. V dropped 1 base and J dropped 9; count of bases not matched to a gene: 6. The CDR3 nucleotides are TGCAGCGTTGAAGCGGGACTACGAGGGCAGTACTTC. Residues: CSVEAGLRGQYF.

CDR3 sequence reads: CASSRAGDYNSPLHF. The CDR3 DNA reads TGCGCCAGCAGCAGGGCAGGGGACTATAATTCACCCCTCCACTTT. The gene calls are TRBV5-1 and TRBJ1-6, with D maybe TRBD1 (6 bases). Germline CDR1 SGHRS, CDR2 YFSETQ. There are 15 residues in the CDR3. With 4 bases removed from V and 3 bases from J, the gap between germline ends came to 11 bases.

The chain couples TRBV30 to TRBJ2-5; possible D gene TRBD1, 5 bases. The V gene lost 2 bases and the J gene lost 4 bases, with 8 bases spanning the gap. This CDR3 region has 12 residues. Germline V CDR1 and CDR2: GTSNPN, SVGIG (reference sequence). CDR3 bases: TGTGCCTGGAGTCAGGGAAGAGAGACCCAGTACTTC. Encoded protein: CAWSQGRETQYF.

The chain is built from TRBV28 and TRBJ2-5; no definite D call. The J call may be in error: the DNA end matches TRBJ2-7 better. There are 13 residues in the CDR3. Germline V gene lookup returns CDR1 MDHEN and CDR2 SYDVKM. CDR3 nucleotide sequence: TGTGCCAGCAATCTCCGATTCTCCTACGAGCAGTACTTC. Translation: CASNLRFSYEQYF.

This clone occurred a few times. The V and J genes are TRBV19 and TRBJ2-1, with D hard to call. There are 15 residues in the CDR3. Per germline, CDR1 LNHDA and CDR2 SQIVND (reference sequence). Trimming took 9 bases from V and 0 from J, leaving 15 bases between them. The CDR3 loop is CASQREVSSYNEQFF. In nucleotides, the CDR3 is TGTGCCAGCCAGCGCGAGGTGAGCTCCTACAATGAGCAGTTCTTC.

The J gene is TRBJ1-1, the V gene TRBV25-1; a weak D match, TRBD1 (5 bases). V lost 5 bases and J 1 base, leaving 17 bases between the germline ends. This CDR3 has 16 amino acids. Germline V gene lookup returns CDR1 MGHDK and CDR2 SYGVNS. The CDR3 loop is CASSQGGGEGNTEAFF. The DNA of the CDR3 is TGTGCCAGCAGTCAAGGTGGAGGGGAAGGGAACACTGAAGCTTTCTTT.

A few counts support this clone. The chain is built from TRBV5-6 and TRBJ2-7, with a weak D call TRBD1 (6 bases). The CDR3 has 16 residues. CDR1 is SGHDT and CDR2 is YYEEEE in the germline V gene. V was cut by 2 bases and J by 3 bases, with 18 bases left in between. CDR3 protein: CASSLFDRPLHYEQYF. The CDR3 bases are TGTGCCAGCAGCTTATTTGACAGGCCACTCCACTACGAGCAGTACTTC.

This chain links TRBV15 with TRBJ1-1; possible D gene TRBD1, 5 bases. The CDR3 sequence is 15 residues long. Germline CDR1 is LNHNV and CDR2 is YYDKDF (reference sequence). V shed 0 bases and J shed 1 base, with 9 bases lying between them. The CDR3 sequence: CATSREGGRNTEAFF. CDR3 DNA: TGTGCCACCAGCAGAGAGGGGGGACGGAACACTGAAGCTTTCTTT.

The rearrangement joins TRBV6-6 to TRBJ2-1; 7 bases agree with TRBD2. Germline loops: CDR1 MNHNY, CDR2 SVGAGI (reference sequence). The CDR3 contains 12 residues. The V and J ends lost 4 bases and 10 bases, in that order; junction bases with no gene match: 4. CDR3 residues: CASSSSAGEQFF. CDR3 DNA: TGTGCCAGCAGTTCCTCAGCGGGGGAGCAGTTCTTC.